This is a list of T cell receptor beta chains from one sample in a study of T cells in Graves' hyperthyroidism and ophthalmopathy. TCRdb independently ran MiXCR on the multiplex PCR reads; one entry per CDR3 protein. The repertoire includes about 200,000 distinct CDR3 sequences, 15% to 20% of them detected once, and 50% sits in the top ten. Input material: blood. The receptors here all came from a man between 45 and 60 years old with Graves' hyperthyroidism. Both conserved end residues are part of each CDR3. The D gene is left open where the match is weak. Not all rows give a size; the values are once, few, many and, for expanded clones, a class.

size	V	D	J	DNA	CDR3
NA	TRBV6-1	TRBD1	TRBJ2-7	TGTGCCAGCAGTGGAGACAGGGACGAGCAGTACTTC	CASSGDRDEQYF
many	TRBV11-2	NA	TRBJ2-7	TGTGCCAGCAGCTTCCTGACTAGCTCCTACGAGCAGTACTTC	CASSFLTSSYEQYF
many	TRBV5-1	TRBD2	TRBJ2-2	TGCGCCAGCAGCGTAAGCGGGAGGAACACCGGGGAGCTGTTTTTT	CASSVSGRNTGELFF
many	TRBV3-1	NA	TRBJ2-5	TGTGCCAGCAGCCACCTGGAACAAGAGACCCAGTACTTC	CASSHLEQETQYF
many	TRBV7-2	NA	TRBJ2-3	TGTGCCAGCAGCTTTCAGGGCACAGATACGCAGTATTTT	CASSFQGTDTQYF
many	TRBV3-1	TRBD2	TRBJ2-7	TGTGCCAGCAGCCGGGGACTAGCGGGAGCCCACGAGCAGTACTTC	CASSRGLAGAHEQYF
NA	TRBV19	NA	TRBJ1-5	TGTGCCAGTAGTCACCCCAGGGCCCTGCAGCCCCAGCATTTT	CASSHPRALQPQHF
few	TRBV20-1	NA	TRBJ1-6	TGCAGTGCCCGAGGGGAAGAGGGATTATATAATTCACCCCTCCACTTT	CSARGEEGLYNSPLHF
many	TRBV24-1	TRBD1	TRBJ1-5	TGTGCCACCAGTCGGACAGGGATCGAGCCCCAGCATTTT	CATSRTGIEPQHF
many	TRBV12-3/TRBV12-4	TRBD2	TRBJ2-1	TGTGCCAGCAGCTCCCATCCCTTTAGCGGGACCTCCGCGAGCTCCTACAATGAGCAGTTCTTC	CASSSHPFSGTSASSYNEQFF